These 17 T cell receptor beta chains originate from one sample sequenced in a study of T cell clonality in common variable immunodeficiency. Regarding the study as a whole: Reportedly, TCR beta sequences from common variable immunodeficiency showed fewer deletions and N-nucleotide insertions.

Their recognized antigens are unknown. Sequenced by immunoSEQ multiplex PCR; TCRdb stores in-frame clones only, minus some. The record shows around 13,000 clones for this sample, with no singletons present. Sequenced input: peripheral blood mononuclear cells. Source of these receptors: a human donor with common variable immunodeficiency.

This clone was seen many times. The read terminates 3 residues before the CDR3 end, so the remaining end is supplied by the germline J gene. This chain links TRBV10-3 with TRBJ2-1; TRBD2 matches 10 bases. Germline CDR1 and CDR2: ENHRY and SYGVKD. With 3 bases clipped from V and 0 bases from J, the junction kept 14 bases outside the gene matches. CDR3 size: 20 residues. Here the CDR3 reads CAISDPSGGSGGSSYNEQFF. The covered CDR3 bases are TGTGCCATCAGTGATCCTAGCGGGGGATCCGGGGGGAGCTCCTACAATGAG.

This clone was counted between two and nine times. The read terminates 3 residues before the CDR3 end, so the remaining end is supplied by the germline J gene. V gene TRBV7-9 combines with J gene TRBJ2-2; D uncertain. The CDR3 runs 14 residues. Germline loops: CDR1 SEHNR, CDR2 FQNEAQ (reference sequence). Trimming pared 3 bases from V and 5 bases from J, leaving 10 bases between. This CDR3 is CASSFPLRTGELFF. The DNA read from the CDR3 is TGTGCCAGCAGCTTTCCCCTGCGGACCGGGGAG.

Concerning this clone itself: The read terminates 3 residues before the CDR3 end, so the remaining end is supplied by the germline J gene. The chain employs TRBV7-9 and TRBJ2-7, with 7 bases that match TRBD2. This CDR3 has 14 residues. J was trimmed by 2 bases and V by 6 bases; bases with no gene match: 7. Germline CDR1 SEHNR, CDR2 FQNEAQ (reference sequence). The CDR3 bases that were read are TGTGCCAGCAGTCGCCGGGACTACACCTACGAG. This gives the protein CASSRRDYTYE. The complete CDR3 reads CASSRRDYTYEQYF.

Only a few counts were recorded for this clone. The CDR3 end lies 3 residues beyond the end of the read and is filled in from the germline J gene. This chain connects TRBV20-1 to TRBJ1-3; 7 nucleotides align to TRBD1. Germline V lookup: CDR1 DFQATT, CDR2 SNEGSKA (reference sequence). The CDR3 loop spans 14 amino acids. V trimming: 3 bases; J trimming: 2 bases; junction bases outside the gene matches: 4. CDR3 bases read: TGCAGTGCTAGTCGAGGGACAGCTGGAAACACC. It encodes CSASRGTAGNT. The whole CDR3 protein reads CSASRGTAGNTIYF.

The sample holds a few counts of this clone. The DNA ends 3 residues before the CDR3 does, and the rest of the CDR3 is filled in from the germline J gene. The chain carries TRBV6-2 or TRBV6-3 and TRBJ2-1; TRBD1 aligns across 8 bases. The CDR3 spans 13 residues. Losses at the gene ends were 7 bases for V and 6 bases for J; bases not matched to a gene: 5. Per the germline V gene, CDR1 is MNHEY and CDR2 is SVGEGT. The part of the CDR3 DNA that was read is TGTGCCAGCAAGGACAGGGTTCCCAATGAG. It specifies CASKDRVPNE. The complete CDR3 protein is CASKDRVPNEQFF.

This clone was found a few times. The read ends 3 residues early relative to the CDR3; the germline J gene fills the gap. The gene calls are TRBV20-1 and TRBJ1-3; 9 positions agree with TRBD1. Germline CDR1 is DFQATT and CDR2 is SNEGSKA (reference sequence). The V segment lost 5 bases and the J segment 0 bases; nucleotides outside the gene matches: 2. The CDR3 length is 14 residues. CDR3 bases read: TGCAGTGCTTGGACAGGGGACTCTGGAAACACC. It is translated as CSAWTGDSGNT. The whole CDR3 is CSAWTGDSGNTIYF.

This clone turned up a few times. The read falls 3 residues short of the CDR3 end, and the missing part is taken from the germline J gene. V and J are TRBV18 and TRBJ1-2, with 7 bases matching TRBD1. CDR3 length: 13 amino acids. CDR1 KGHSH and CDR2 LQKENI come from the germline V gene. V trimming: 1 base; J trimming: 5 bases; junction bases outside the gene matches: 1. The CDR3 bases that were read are TGTGCCAGCTCACCACAGGGGGCGTATGGC. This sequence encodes CASSPQGAYG. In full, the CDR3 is CASSPQGAYGYTF.

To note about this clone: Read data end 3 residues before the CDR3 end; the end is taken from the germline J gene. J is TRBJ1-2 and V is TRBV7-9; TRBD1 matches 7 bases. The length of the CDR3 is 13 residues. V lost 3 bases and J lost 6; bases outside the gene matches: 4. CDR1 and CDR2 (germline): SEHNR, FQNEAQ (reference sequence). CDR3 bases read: TGTGCCAGCAGCTTTCAGACAGGGAATGGC. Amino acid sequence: CASSFQTGNG. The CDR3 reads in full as CASSFQTGNGYTF.

The CDR3 sequence: CAWHKQGADTQYF. The part of the CDR3 DNA that was read is TGTGCCTGGCACAAGCAGGGGGCAGATACG. J is TRBJ2-3 and V is TRBV30; 7 nucleotides match TRBD1. The DNA ends 3 residues before the CDR3 does, and the rest of the CDR3 is filled in from the germline J gene. CDR3 size: 13 residues. V trimming: 5 bases; J trimming: 4 bases; junction bases outside the gene matches: 6. Per the germline V gene, CDR1 is GTSNPN and CDR2 is SVGIG (reference sequence).

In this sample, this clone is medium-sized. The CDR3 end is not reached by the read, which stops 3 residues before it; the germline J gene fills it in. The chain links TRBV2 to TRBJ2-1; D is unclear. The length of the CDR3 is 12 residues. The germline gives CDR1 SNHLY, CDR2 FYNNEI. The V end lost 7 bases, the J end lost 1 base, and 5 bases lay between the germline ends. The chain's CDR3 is CASTRSYNEQFF. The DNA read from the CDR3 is TGTGCCAGCACTCGGTCCTACAATGAG.

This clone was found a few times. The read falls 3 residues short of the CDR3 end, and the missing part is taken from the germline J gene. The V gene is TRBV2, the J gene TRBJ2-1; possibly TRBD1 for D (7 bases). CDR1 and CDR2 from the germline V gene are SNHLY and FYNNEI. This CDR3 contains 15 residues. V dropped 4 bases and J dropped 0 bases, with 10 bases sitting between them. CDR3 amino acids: CASSVQGGSYNEQFF. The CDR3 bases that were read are TGTGCCAGCAGTGTTCAGGGGGGCTCCTACAATGAG.

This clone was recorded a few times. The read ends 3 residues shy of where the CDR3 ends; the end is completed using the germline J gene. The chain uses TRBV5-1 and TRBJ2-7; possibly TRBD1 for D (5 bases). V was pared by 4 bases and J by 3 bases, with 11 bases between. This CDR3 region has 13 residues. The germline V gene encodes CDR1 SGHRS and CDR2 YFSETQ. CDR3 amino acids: CASSPDSFYEQYF. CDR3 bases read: TGCGCCAGCAGCCCCGACAGCTTCTACGAG.

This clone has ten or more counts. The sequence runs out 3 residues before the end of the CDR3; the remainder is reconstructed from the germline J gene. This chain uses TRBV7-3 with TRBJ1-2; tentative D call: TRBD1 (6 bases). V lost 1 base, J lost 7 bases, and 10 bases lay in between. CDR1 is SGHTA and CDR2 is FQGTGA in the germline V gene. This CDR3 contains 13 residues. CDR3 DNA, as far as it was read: TGTGCCAGCAGCTTAATCAGGGGTACTGGC. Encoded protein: CASSLIRGTG. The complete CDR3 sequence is CASSLIRGTGYTF.

CDR3 protein: CASSSHPGGNEQFF. The part of the CDR3 DNA that was read is TGTGCCAGCAGTTCCCACCCCGGGGGCAATGAG. This chain connects TRBV6-2 or TRBV6-3 to TRBJ2-1, with D possibly matching TRBD2 (6 bases). The CDR3 goes on 3 residues after the read ends, and that part is filled in from the germline J gene. Trimming removed 4 bases at V and 6 bases at J, with 13 bases between. CDR1 MNHEY and CDR2 SVGEGT come from the germline V gene. The length of the CDR3 is 14 residues.

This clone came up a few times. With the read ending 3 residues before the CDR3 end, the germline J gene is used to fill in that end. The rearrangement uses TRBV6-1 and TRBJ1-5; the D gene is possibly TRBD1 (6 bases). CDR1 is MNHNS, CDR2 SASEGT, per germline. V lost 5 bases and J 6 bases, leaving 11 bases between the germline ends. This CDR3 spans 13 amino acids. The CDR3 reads CASSQGGGQPQHF. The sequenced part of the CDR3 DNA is TGTGCCAGCAGTCAAGGGGGGGGTCAGCCC.

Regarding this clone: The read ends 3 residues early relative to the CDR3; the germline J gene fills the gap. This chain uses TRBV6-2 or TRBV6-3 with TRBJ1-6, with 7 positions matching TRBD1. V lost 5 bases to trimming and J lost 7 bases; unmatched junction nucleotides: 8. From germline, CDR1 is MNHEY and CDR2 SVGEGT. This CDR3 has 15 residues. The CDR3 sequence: CASSRSGRGNSPLHF. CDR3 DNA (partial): TGTGCCAGCAGTCGAAGCGGCAGGGGGAATTCACCC.

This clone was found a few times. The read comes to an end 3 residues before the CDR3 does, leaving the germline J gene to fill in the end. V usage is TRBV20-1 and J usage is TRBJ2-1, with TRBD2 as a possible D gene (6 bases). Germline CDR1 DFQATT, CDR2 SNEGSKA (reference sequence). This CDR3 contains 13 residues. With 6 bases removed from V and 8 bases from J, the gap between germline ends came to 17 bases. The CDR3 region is CSAEGTLTDEQFF. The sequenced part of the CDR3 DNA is TGCAGTGCAGAGGGGACTTTAACCGATGAG.